A single sample gave rise to the 27 T cell receptor beta chains below, sequenced in a study of T cell repertoires in cytomegalovirus infection. MiXCR was run by TCRdb on the reads, yielding one entry per CDR3 protein. The sample shows some 560,000 distinct CDR3 sequences, about 39% of them seen only once. Their cognate antigens are unknown. Sequenced here: cultured PBMCs, sampled from culture after CMV antigen stimulation. The origin of the receptors is a human donor in good health (CMV status not recorded). Some clones in this sample may be carry-over from other donors' samples.

This clonotype was detected only a few times. This chain connects TRBV7-2 to TRBJ2-3; maybe TRBD1 (6 bases). The CDR3 runs to 16 residues. Germline-derived CDR1 and CDR2 are SGHTA and FQGNSA. V was shortened by 4 bases and J by 2 bases, with 16 bases between the two germline ends. DNA of the CDR3: TGTGCCAGCAGCTACAGGGCGACGAGGATCACAGATACGCAGTATTTT. It is translated as CASSYRATRITDTQYF.

This clonotype was counted only a few times. J is TRBJ1-2 and V is TRBV6-5; D unresolved. The CDR3 spans 16 residues. Germline V lookup: CDR1 MNHEY, CDR2 SVGAGI. V lost 4 bases, J lost 5 bases, and 20 bases lay in between. The DNA of the CDR3 is TGTGCCAGCAGTTCCACCCCGATTAGGGTCGGGTATGGCTACACCTTC. This encodes CASSSTPIRVGYGYTF.

This clonotype was detected only a few times. The rearrangement uses TRBV6-1 and TRBJ2-7; 9 bases map to TRBD1. The CDR3 is made up of 14 amino acids. V dropped 6 bases and J dropped 4; count of bases not matched to a gene: 7. Germline-derived CDR1 and CDR2 are MNHNS and SASEGT. The CDR3 nucleotides are TGTGCCAGCAGAACCGGGACAGGGAGGTACGAGCAGTACTTC. Its protein product is CASRTGTGRYEQYF.

This clonotype was counted between two and nine times. The chain has TRBV7-4 and TRBJ2-3, with 11 nucleotides matching TRBD2. The CDR3 is made up of 16 amino acids. Germline V gene sequence: CDR1 SGHVT, CDR2 SQSDAQ. The ends lost 5 bases at V and 2 bases at J; junction bases unmatched: 6. The CDR3 here is CASSHSGRAPTDTQYF. CDR3 nucleotides: TGTGCCAGCAGCCATAGCGGGAGGGCCCCCACAGATACGCAGTATTTT.

Points on this clonotype: A read error may produce the germline difference seen at one junction end. The chain joins TRBV2 to TRBJ1-2, with D hard to call. Germline CDR1 SNHLY, CDR2 FYNNEI. The CDR3 runs 13 residues. CDR3 protein: CVSSSEGLYGYTF. The CDR3 DNA sequence: TGTGTCAGCAGTTCGGAAGGCCTTTATGGCTACACCTTC.

This clonotype turned up a few times. The chain couples TRBV6-2 or TRBV6-3 to TRBJ1-1, with D unresolved. The CDR3 length is 16 residues. V lost 1 base to trimming and J lost 4 bases, with 16 bases between them. CDR1 MNHEY and CDR2 SVGEGT come from the germline V gene. CDR3 loop: CASSYWEKEVPTEAFF. The CDR3 coding sequence is TGTGCCAGCAGTTACTGGGAGAAGGAGGTACCCACTGAAGCTTTCTTT.

This chain joins TRBV6-6 and TRBJ2-7, with TRBD2 matching 13 bases. Germline CDR1 MNHNY, CDR2 SVGAGI (reference sequence). Trimming at V came to 0 bases and at J to 3 bases, leaving 14 bases not matched to a gene. CDR3 length: 20 residues. This chain's CDR3 is CASSYSIEGDRTSGSYEQYF. CDR3 bases: TGTGCCAGCAGTTACTCGATCGAAGGGGATAGGACTAGCGGGAGCTACGAGCAGTACTTC.

The chain combines TRBV7-2 with TRBJ2-3, with D unresolved. The germline V and J ends were trimmed by 3 bases and 2 bases, with 12 bases remaining between them. Germline V CDR1 and CDR2: SGHTA, FQGNSA. The CDR3 covers 15 residues. The CDR3 reads CASSFNGRPTDTQYF. CDR3 in DNA: TGTGCCAGCAGCTTTAACGGACGGCCCACAGATACGCAGTATTTT.

The chain has TRBV5-4 and TRBJ2-3; 14 nucleotides align to TRBD2. CDR1 is SGHNT and CDR2 is YYREEE in the germline V gene (reference sequence). Germline trimming cut 3 bases from V and 2 bases from J; bases unmatched to any gene: 5. The CDR3 is 17 residues long. The CDR3 region is CASSSGTSGGFTDTQYF. CDR3 in DNA: TGTGCCAGCAGCTCTGGGACTAGCGGGGGATTCACAGATACGCAGTATTTT.

The table lists this clonotype with a few counts. The V gene is TRBV7-2, the J gene TRBJ2-2; D not resolved. The germline V gene encodes CDR1 SGHTA and CDR2 FQGNSA. The length of the CDR3 is 18 residues. V lost 4 bases to trimming and J lost 4 bases, with 22 bases between them. CDR3 in amino acids: CASSSQRFSWTSTGELFF. DNA of the CDR3: TGTGCCAGCAGCTCTCAAAGGTTTTCGTGGACGAGCACCGGGGAGCTGTTTTTT.

Only a few counts were recorded for this clonotype. J is TRBJ2-5 and V is TRBV2; TRBD2 aligns across 10 bases. Trimming at V came to 4 bases and at J to 5 bases, leaving 7 bases not matched to a gene. The CDR3 runs 15 residues. Germline CDR1 reads SNHLY; CDR2 reads FYNNEI. This CDR3 is CASSVERGGSETQYF. The CDR3 DNA sequence: TGTGCCAGCAGTGTCGAGCGGGGGGGATCGGAGACCCAGTACTTC.

The chain has TRBV4-1 and TRBJ1-4; D not certain. This CDR3 comprises 13 residues. The V and J ends lost 4 bases and 8 bases respectively, with 11 bases between them. CDR1 MGHRA and CDR2 YSYEKL come from the germline V gene. The CDR3 spells CASSPGAREKLFF. CDR3 in DNA: TGCGCCAGCAGCCCCGGTGCGAGGGAAAAACTGTTTTTT.

This clonotype has at least ten counts. The chain links TRBV7-2 to TRBJ1-5; 9 nucleotides line up with TRBD1. Germline CDR1 and CDR2: SGHTA and FQGNSA. V was pared by 0 bases and J by 7 bases, with 7 bases of the junction left unmatched. CDR3 length equals 16 residues. The DNA for the CDR3 is TGTGCCAGCAGCTTAGCGTCTACAGGGGGCGGACAGCCCCAGCATTTT. This translates into CASSLASTGGGQPQHF.

This clonotype was recorded only once. V is TRBV6-1 and J is TRBJ1-3, with a weak D call TRBD1 (6 bases). The germline V gene has CDR1 MNHNS and CDR2 SASEGT. V was pared by 5 bases and J by 2 bases, with 13 bases between. The CDR3 is 15 amino acids. The CDR3 DNA follows: TGTGCCAGCAGTCGTTACAGGGAAGCTGGAAACACCATATATTTT. This translates into CASSRYREAGNTIYF.

The sample holds a few counts of this clonotype. This rearrangement joins TRBV4-2 to TRBJ1-4; D gene ambiguous. Trimming took 0 bases from V and 7 from J, leaving 12 bases between them. CDR1 and CDR2 from the germline V gene are LGHNA and YNFKEQ. This CDR3 is built from 15 residues. CDR3 coding DNA: TGTGCCAGCAGCCAAGATCCGACTTCGCGTGAAAAACTGTTTTTT. It translates to CASSQDPTSREKLFF.

V is TRBV6-2 or TRBV6-3 and J is TRBJ2-7, with TRBD1 as a possible D gene (6 bases). V lost 2 bases and J 1 base, leaving 18 bases between the germline ends. Germline V gene lookup returns CDR1 MNHEY and CDR2 SVGEGT. The CDR3 extends over 17 amino acids. CDR3 region: CASSYPPGDPLSYEQYF. The CDR3 DNA sequence: TGTGCCAGCAGTTACCCGCCAGGGGACCCATTATCCTACGAGCAGTACTTC.

This clonotype was recorded many times. The chain couples TRBV7-2 to TRBJ2-7; D gene uncertain. From germline, CDR1 is SGHTA and CDR2 FQGNSA. Trimming cost V 1 base and J 3 bases, with 4 bases left between them. This CDR3 is 12 amino acids long. This chain's CDR3 is CASSLENYEQYF. CDR3 in DNA: TGTGCCAGCAGCTTAGAAAACTACGAGCAGTACTTC.

The J gene is TRBJ2-1, the V gene TRBV20-1, with D unresolved. CDR1 is DFQATT and CDR2 is SNEGSKA in the germline V gene (reference sequence). The length of the CDR3 is 13 residues. The V and J ends lost 3 bases and 2 bases respectively, with 8 bases between them. CDR3 DNA sequence: TGCAGTGCTAGCGACGGAGCCTACAATGAGCAGTTCTTC. This sequence encodes CSASDGAYNEQFF.

The V gene is TRBV4-1, the J gene TRBJ2-1, with TRBD2 as a possible D gene (6 bases). Trimming removed 3 bases at V and 9 bases at J, with 9 bases between. Germline-derived CDR1 and CDR2 are MGHRA and YSYEKL. The CDR3 runs 12 residues. The CDR3 loop reads CASSHSGAEQFF. CDR3 sequence (DNA): TGCGCCAGCAGCCATAGCGGTGCTGAGCAGTTCTTC.

V gene TRBV6-1 combines with J gene TRBJ2-5; 8 positions match TRBD2. Germline V CDR1 and CDR2: MNHNS, SASEGT. V shed 5 bases, J shed 0 bases, and the junction held 8 bases outside the gene matches. The CDR3 length is 16 residues. The CDR3 DNA reads as TGTGCCAGCAGTTACCCTAGCGGGCAATACCAAGAGACCCAGTACTTC. Its protein product is CASSYPSGQYQETQYF.

This clonotype occurred a few times. This rearrangement joins TRBV6-6 to TRBJ2-3, with a weak D call TRBD1 (5 bases). Trimming took off 2 bases at V and 2 bases at J, with 8 bases between the two ends. This CDR3 is 14 amino acids long. Looked up from germline, CDR1 is MNHNY and CDR2 is SVGAGI (reference sequence). The CDR3 loop is CASSYQGITDTQYF. CDR3 DNA sequence: TGTGCCAGCAGTTACCAGGGAATCACAGATACGCAGTATTTT.

The gene calls are TRBV12-3 or TRBV12-4 and TRBJ1-4; a possible D gene is TRBD1 (6 bases). The CDR3 length is 14 residues. The germline V and J ends were trimmed by 6 bases and 5 bases, with 13 bases remaining between them. This CDR3 reads CASSRRGTNEKLFF. DNA of the CDR3: TGTGCCAGCAGCCGCAGGGGCACAAATGAAAAACTGTTTTTT.

The V call is TRBV5-4, the J call TRBJ1-1; 7 nucleotides line up with TRBD1. Germline loops: CDR1 SGHNT, CDR2 YYREEE (reference sequence). The length of the CDR3 is 15 residues. Unmatched junction bases numbered 6, after V lost 0 bases and J lost 4 bases. CDR3 bases: TGTGCCAGCAGCTTGGGGAGGGGGCGAATCACTGAAGCTTTCTTT. This codes for CASSLGRGRITEAFF.

V usage is TRBV6-2 or TRBV6-3 and J usage is TRBJ1-5; 7 bases are shared with TRBD1. This CDR3 is 16 amino acids long. With V trimmed by 6 bases and J by 7 bases, 15 bases remained unmatched. The germline CDR1 and CDR2 sequences are MNHEY and SVGEGT. The CDR3 DNA follows: TGTGCCAGCAGCCATCATCGGACAGGACGGGAACAGCCCCAGCATTTT. Translation: CASSHHRTGREQPQHF.

The V call is TRBV28, the J call TRBJ2-3; TRBD1 is a possible D gene (5 bases). Trimming took off 5 bases at V and 1 base at J, with 10 bases between the two ends. CDR1 MDHEN and CDR2 SYDVKM come from the germline V gene. The CDR3 has 14 residues. In nucleotides, the CDR3 is TGTGCCAGCAGTAAAAAAGGGGGCACAGATACGCAGTATTTT. This encodes CASSKKGGTDTQYF.

In DNA, the CDR3 is TGTGCCACCAGCAGAGTCCCACCTAGATTCGGCGGGGGTTCCTCGGCAGATACGCAGTATTTT. Amino acid sequence: CATSRVPPRFGGGSSADTQYF. This chain links TRBV15 with TRBJ2-3; TRBD2 agrees at 7 bases. V gave up 1 base and J gave up 4 bases; unmatched junction bases: 23. The CDR3 is 21 amino acids. Germline V lookup: CDR1 LNHNV, CDR2 YYDKDF (reference sequence).

This clonotype was recorded a few times. V usage is TRBV4-2 and J usage is TRBJ2-5; the D gene is possibly TRBD2 (6 bases). This CDR3 has 17 residues. CDR1 and CDR2 from the germline V gene are LGHNA and YNFKEQ. Between the trimmed V and J ends, which lost 4 bases and 1 base, there was a span of 19 bases. DNA for the CDR3: TGTGCCAGCAGCCGCGGGGAGCGACTACTCGTCCAAGAGACCCAGTACTTC. Translation gives CASSRGERLLVQETQYF.